Here is one T cell receptor beta chain with its context. The entry originates in a study of T cells in tuberculosis. Thawed, overnight-rested PBMC were stained with GMM-loaded CD1B tetramer, viability dye and anti-CD3, then sorted. C32 glucose monomycolate from Rhodococcus equi was loaded onto the CD1B tetramers. Approximately 110,000 tetramer-negative cells were sorted from each donor. Clones were read by immunoSEQ multiplex PCR, and TCRdb kept only the in-frame ones, dropping some. The table shows 80,000 to 90,000 clones, with approximately 90% occurring only once. V was pared by 1 base and J by 1 base, with 5 bases between. CDR1 is SGHRS and CDR2 is YFSETQ in the germline V gene. The CDR3 covers 13 residues. Study-wide results and limits: Some low-affinity tetramer-binding T cells may be absent from this sample.

This chain links TRBV5-1 with TRBJ1-1; no definite D call. Sample: CD1b-GMM tetramer-negative cells sorted from PBMCs. The clonotype was recovered from an adult woman with latent tuberculosis. CDR3 residues: CASSLPGNTEAFF. The CDR3 nucleotides are TGCGCCAGCAGCTTGCCAGGGAACACTGAAGCTTTCTTT.